The 28 T cell receptor beta chains presented below share a single source sample, sequenced in a study of blood T cell repertoires in COVID-19. TCRdb's copy holds only in-frame clones and misses some; the assay was immunoSEQ multiplex PCR. Of 25,000 to 30,000 clones listed, less than 80% were seen once; the top ten hold roughly 40%. The sample was peripheral blood. Receptor source: a man between 65 and 79 years old with acute or convalescent COVID-19.

This chain uses TRBV7-9 with TRBJ2-5; 8 bases map to TRBD2. With V trimmed by 3 bases and J by 2 bases, 11 bases remained unmatched. The CDR3 length is 17 residues. Germline assignment: CDR1 SEHNR and CDR2 FQNEAQ (reference sequence). Written as DNA, the CDR3 is TGTGCCAGCAGCTTTAGCCAGCGGGAGTATAGGCAAGAGACCCAGTACTTC. Protein: CASSFSQREYRQETQYF.

CDR3 sequence reads: CASSVDREGGNTIYF. The CDR3 DNA reads TGTGCCAGCAGCGTAGACAGGGAGGGAGGAAACACCATATATTTT. V usage is TRBV9 and J usage is TRBJ1-3, with a possible D match to TRBD1 (6 bases). The germline V gene encodes CDR1 SGDLS and CDR2 YYNGEE. The germline V and J ends were trimmed by 0 bases and 4 bases, with 11 bases remaining between them. This CDR3 is 15 amino acids long. Full variable domain (remainder filled in from reference TRBV9 and TRBJ1-3): DSGVTQTPKHLITATGQRVTLRCSPRSGDLSVYWYQQSLDQGLQFLIQYYNGEERAKGNILERFSAQQFPDLHSELNLSSLELGDSALYFCASSVDREGGNTIYFGEGSWLTVV.

V gene TRBV7-9 combines with J gene TRBJ2-3; D unresolved. Trimming left V 1 base short and J 5 bases short, with 7 bases between. CDR1 SEHNR and CDR2 FQNEAQ come from the germline V gene (reference sequence). This CDR3 contains 13 residues. CDR3 nucleotides: TGTGCCAGCAGCTTAGTCTTTGTAGATACGCAGTATTTT. This codes for CASSLVFVDTQYF.

The chain combines TRBV5-6 with TRBJ1-1; tentatively, D is TRBD1 (5 bases). With 0 bases removed from V and 0 bases from J, the gap between germline ends came to 9 bases. The CDR3 is made up of 15 amino acids. Germline loops: CDR1 SGHDT, CDR2 YYEEEE. CDR3: CASSLVHRMNTEAFF. The CDR3 DNA reads TGTGCCAGCAGCTTGGTTCACAGGATGAACACTGAAGCTTTCTTT.

The J gene is TRBJ2-7, the V gene TRBV6-2 or TRBV6-3, with D possibly matching TRBD2 (5 bases). The CDR3 has 15 amino acids. Trimming left V 5 bases short and J 2 bases short, with 16 bases between. Germline V gives CDR1 MNHEY, CDR2 SVGEGT. The CDR3 DNA reads as TGTGCCAGCAGTAACCCCAGGACTGGGACCTACGAGCAGTACTTC. Residues: CASSNPRTGTYEQYF.

The chain uses TRBV5-4 and TRBJ2-1; 11 nucleotides match TRBD2. In germline, CDR1 is SGHNT, CDR2 YYREEE (reference sequence). This CDR3 contains 16 residues. V lost 5 bases to trimming and J lost 4 bases; unmatched junction nucleotides: 8. The CDR3 region has the DNA TGTGCCAGCAGAAAAACTAGCGGGAGTAGGTACAATGAGCAGTTCTTC. This sequence encodes CASRKTSGSRYNEQFF.

This clone was recorded only once. The J gene is TRBJ2-3, the V gene TRBV6-1, with D uncertain. The V gene's germline CDR1 is MNHNS and CDR2 SASEGT. CDR3 length: 12 amino acids. Trimming took 2 bases from V and 3 from J, leaving 3 bases between them. This CDR3 is CASSEQTDTQYF. In DNA, the CDR3 is TGTGCCAGCAGTGAACAAACAGATACGCAGTATTTT.

This clone was detected only a few times. The rearrangement uses TRBV2 and TRBJ1-1, with D perhaps matching TRBD1 (5 bases). V lost 8 bases, J lost 2 bases, and 18 bases lay in between. Germline V gene data show CDR1 as SNHLY and CDR2 as FYNNEI. This CDR3 has 15 amino acids. As DNA, the CDR3 is TGTGCCAGCTTTGCCCCGGGGGGGTTTAACACTGAAGCTTTCTTT. Translated: CASFAPGGFNTEAFF.

The DNA of the CDR3 is TGCGCCAGCAGCCAAGAATGGCTGACACCAGAGCGGGCTTTCTTT. Translating it yields CASSQEWLTPERAFF. The chain couples TRBV4-3 to TRBJ1-1; D remains unclear. Germline CDR1 reads LGHNA; CDR2 reads YSLEER. The V end lost 0 bases, the J end lost 11 bases, and 19 bases lay between the germline ends. The CDR3 runs to 15 residues.

This clone was seen a handful of times. The chain is built from TRBV5-1 and TRBJ1-4; D call uncertain. Trimming shortened V by 1 base and J by 0 bases, and 10 bases separated the two germline ends. This CDR3 is 16 amino acids long. Germline V gene lookup returns CDR1 SGHRS and CDR2 YFSETQ. The CDR3 DNA reads TGCGCCAGCAGCTTGAACAGACCTGCAACTAATGAAAAACTGTTTTTT. Protein product: CASSLNRPATNEKLFF. The entire variable domain, with the rest obtained from reference TRBV5-1 and TRBJ1-4, is as follows: KAGVTQTPRYLIKTRGQQVTLSCSPISGHRSVSWYQQTPGQGLQFLFEYFSETQRNKGNFPGRFSGRQFSNSRSEMNVSTLELGDSALYLCASSLNRPATNEKLFFGSGTQLSVL.

Here the CDR3 reads CASSRQGSSYEQYF. The CDR3 bases are TGCGCCAGCAGCAGACAGGGGAGCAGCTACGAGCAGTACTTC. The chain links TRBV5-1 to TRBJ2-7, with 8 bases matching TRBD1. CDR1 and CDR2 (germline): SGHRS, YFSETQ. Trimming at V came to 4 bases and at J to 3 bases, leaving 6 bases not matched to a gene. The CDR3 consists of 14 residues.

V and J are TRBV4-2 and TRBJ1-5; TRBD1 agrees at 8 bases. Germline CDR1 and CDR2: LGHNA and YNFKEQ. The CDR3 is 15 amino acids. The J segment lost 4 bases and the V segment lost 6 bases, leaving 8 bases of the junction unmatched. The CDR3, as DNA: TGTGCCAGCAGTTTGGGGGACAGGAATAATCAGCCCCAGCATTTT. It translates to CASSLGDRNNQPQHF.

The chain carries TRBV7-3 and TRBJ2-2, with a possible D match to TRBD2 (5 bases). CDR3 length equals 15 residues. The V end was cut by 2 bases, the J end by 1 base, with 8 bases between. Germline V CDR1 and CDR2: SGHTA, FQGTGA. CDR3: CASSLPGRNTGELFF. CDR3 DNA: TGTGCCAGCAGCTTACCTGGGAGGAACACCGGGGAGCTGTTTTTT.

This sequence joins TRBV19 and TRBJ2-1, with 11 positions matching TRBD2. The trim removed 3 bases at V and 5 bases at J, leaving 3 bases unmatched. The CDR3 loop spans 15 amino acids. CDR1 LNHDA and CDR2 SQIVND come from the germline V gene (reference sequence). The CDR3 loop reads CASSILAGGNNEQFF. The CDR3 nucleotides are TGTGCCAGTAGTATTTTAGCGGGAGGGAACAATGAGCAGTTCTTC.

The chain is built from TRBV6-1 and TRBJ2-7; 7 bases are a match to TRBD1. The J segment lost 6 bases and the V segment lost 1 base, leaving 3 bases of the junction unmatched. The CDR3 contains 13 residues. The germline V gene has CDR1 MNHNS and CDR2 SASEGT. The CDR3: CASSEDRGGEQYF. The CDR3 nucleotides are TGTGCCAGCAGTGAAGACAGGGGCGGCGAGCAGTACTTC.

The rearrangement joins TRBV21-1 to TRBJ2-3; the table's TRBD2 call for D was not verified on the DNA. TRBV21-1 is shown as a pseudogene. There are 16 residues in the CDR3. In nucleotides, the CDR3 is TGTGCCAGCAGCCTCCCGACTAGCGCCCGCACAGATACGCAGTATTTT. Protein sequence: CASSLPTSARTDTQYF.

This clone was recorded once. The chain uses TRBV12-3 or TRBV12-4 and TRBJ2-2; D call uncertain. The CDR3 spans 12 residues. Trimming left V 6 bases short and J 7 bases short, with 9 bases between. CDR3: CASRVRVGELFF. The CDR3 nucleotides are TGTGCCAGCAGAGTACGGGTCGGGGAGCTGTTTTTT.

In its sample, this clone was seen a few times. The chain carries TRBV3-1 (or the pseudogene TRBV3-2) and TRBJ2-3, with 9 bases that match TRBD2. The CDR3 covers 15 residues. CDR1 and CDR2 from the germline V gene are LGHDT and YNNKEL (reference sequence). V shed 3 bases, J shed 6 bases, and the junction held 7 bases outside the gene matches. The CDR3: CASSQVSGGWDTQYF. As DNA, the CDR3 is TGTGCCAGCAGCCAGGTCAGCGGGGGGTGGGATACGCAGTATTTT.

This sequence joins TRBV7-2 and TRBJ2-3, with 11 bases fitting TRBD2. Germline V gene sequence: CDR1 SGHTA, CDR2 FQGNSA. Trimming took 1 base from V and 5 from J; bases not matched to a gene: 5. There are 16 residues in the CDR3. The CDR3, as DNA: TGTGCCAGCAGCTTAGGGGTAGCGGGAGGGTTAGATACGCAGTATTTT. Protein: CASSLGVAGGLDTQYF.

This clone is judged medium-sized. The J gene is TRBJ1-2, the V gene TRBV6-5; 10 bases match TRBD1. The CDR3 runs 14 residues. V dropped 8 bases and J dropped 5; count of bases not matched to a gene: 8. Germline CDR1 MNHEY, CDR2 SVGAGI. The chain's CDR3 is CASSTGTGAYGYTF. In DNA form, the CDR3 reads TGTGCCAGCTCAACCGGGACAGGGGCTTATGGCTACACCTTC.

By frequency in the sample, this clone is medium-sized. The chain couples TRBV6-2 or TRBV6-3 to TRBJ2-1; a possible D gene is TRBD1 (5 bases). There are 14 residues in the CDR3. Looked up from germline, CDR1 is MNHEY and CDR2 is SVGEGT. Trimming cost V 2 bases and J 7 bases, with 12 bases left between them. The CDR3 nucleotides are TGTGCCAGCAGTTACCCTCAAGGGGCAAATGAGCAGTTCTTC. This sequence encodes CASSYPQGANEQFF.

This clone is a singleton in its sample. This chain links TRBV11-2 with TRBJ1-1; 8 nucleotides match TRBD1. V lost 5 bases and J lost 3; bases outside the gene matches: 5. The CDR3 totals 14 residues. Germline V gene lookup returns CDR1 SGHAT and CDR2 FQNNGV. The CDR3 coding sequence is TGTGCCAGCAGCCCTGGACAGGGTTACACTGAAGCTTTCTTT. Its protein product is CASSPGQGYTEAFF.

The rearrangement links TRBV27 to TRBJ2-5, with D unclear. Germline V gene data show CDR1 as MNHEY and CDR2 as SMNVEV (reference sequence). The CDR3 is made up of 13 amino acids. Trimming took off 0 bases at V and 5 bases at J, with 7 bases between the two ends. The CDR3 region is CASSLSIGETQYF. CDR3 nucleotide sequence: TGTGCCAGCAGTTTATCCATCGGGGAGACCCAGTACTTC.

CDR3 DNA: TGTGCCAGCAGTGAAGGGTTCGGCGGGGCCGGGGAGCTGTTTTTT. This sequence encodes CASSEGFGGAGELFF. The rearrangement uses TRBV6-1 and TRBJ2-2; a possible D gene is TRBD2 (6 bases). The V and J ends lost 1 base and 6 bases respectively, with 12 bases between them. Germline V gives CDR1 MNHNS, CDR2 SASEGT. The CDR3 is made up of 15 amino acids.

For this clone: The sample has other DNA sequences that encode this CDR3 too. The CDR3 reads CASSYSSRGGNQPQHF. CDR3 bases: TGTGCCAGCAGTTACTCAAGCAGGGGGGGCAATCAGCCCCAGCATTTT. The genes are TRBV6-5 and TRBJ1-5; the match to TRBD1 covers 7 bases. V lost 0 bases to trimming and J lost 2 bases; unmatched junction nucleotides: 4. This CDR3 comprises 16 residues. Germline lookup yields CDR1 MNHEY and CDR2 SVGAGI.

The CDR3 coding sequence is TGTGCCAGCAGTTCGATTTTCGGTCACAATGAGCAGTTCTTC. Its protein product is CASSSIFGHNEQFF. The chain joins TRBV6-4 to TRBJ2-1, with D uncertain. Trimming took off 5 bases at V and 5 bases at J, with 13 bases between the two ends. This CDR3 is built from 14 residues. CDR1 MRHNA and CDR2 SNTAGT come from the germline V gene.

The chain carries TRBV9 and TRBJ1-4; D may be TRBD1 (5 bases). Germline assignment: CDR1 SGDLS and CDR2 YYNGEE. Deletions cut 2 bases from V and 7 bases from J, with 9 bases between. The CDR3 sequence is 13 residues long. In DNA, the CDR3 is TGTGCCAGCAGCGTGGGGCATGGTGAAAAACTGTTTTTT. This codes for CASSVGHGEKLFF.

Here the CDR3 reads CASRVGQEAYNEQFF. CDR3 in DNA: TGTGCCAGCAGAGTAGGACAGGAGGCCTACAATGAGCAGTTCTTC. The chain employs TRBV6-5 and TRBJ2-1; 7 nucleotides line up with TRBD1. The germline V gene encodes CDR1 MNHEY and CDR2 SVGAGI. The CDR3 spans 15 residues. With V trimmed by 6 bases and J by 2 bases, 7 bases remained unmatched.